This T cell receptor (beta chain) was sequenced in a study of tumor-infiltrating lymphocytes in primary liver carcinoma. General study points: Pairs comparing tumor with adjacent tissue or blood overlapped less than pairs drawn from tumor regions. Blood fell significantly below tumors in its top-250-clone fraction (p = 0.039).

It was from roughly 20-30 mg of unsorted bulk tissue that RNA and DNA were co-extracted. Surgical resection was the treatment these patients received for primary liver carcinoma. Five separate regions of each tumor underwent sampling. Germline-derived CDR1 and CDR2 are SGHAT and FQNNGV. The CDR3 extends over 17 amino acids. This clonotype was recorded only once. Antigen specificity is unknown. At one boundary the junction diverges from the germline segment, which might be a read error. The authors made TCR beta cDNA from roughly 480 ng total RNA with a constant-region primer. ARM-PCR, slightly modified, supplied the TCR beta libraries through three nested multiplex PCR rounds. The study ran its first two PCR rounds for 9 to 10 cycles each, using TRBV1-TRBV30 forward primers and a C-beta reverse primer. Each CDR3 protein gets one entry after TCRdb re-called the multiplex PCR reads with MiXCR. The repertoire holds some 100,000 distinct CDR3 sequences, approximately 70% seen once, with roughly 12% in the top ten.

The TCR sequence derives from a woman aged 55 to 70 with primary liver carcinoma and hepatitis B virus infection. The genes are TRBV11-2 and TRBJ2-5; TRBD1 or TRBD2 may be the D gene (5 bases each). Sequences were obtained from liver tumor tissue from sampling region 2. Subset indicated: tumor region T2, inferior pole. The CDR3 loop reads CVSRQTGTLIPRETQYF. The CDR3, as DNA: TGTGTCAGCAGGCAAACCGGGACCCTCATCCCCCGAGAGACCCAGTACTTC.